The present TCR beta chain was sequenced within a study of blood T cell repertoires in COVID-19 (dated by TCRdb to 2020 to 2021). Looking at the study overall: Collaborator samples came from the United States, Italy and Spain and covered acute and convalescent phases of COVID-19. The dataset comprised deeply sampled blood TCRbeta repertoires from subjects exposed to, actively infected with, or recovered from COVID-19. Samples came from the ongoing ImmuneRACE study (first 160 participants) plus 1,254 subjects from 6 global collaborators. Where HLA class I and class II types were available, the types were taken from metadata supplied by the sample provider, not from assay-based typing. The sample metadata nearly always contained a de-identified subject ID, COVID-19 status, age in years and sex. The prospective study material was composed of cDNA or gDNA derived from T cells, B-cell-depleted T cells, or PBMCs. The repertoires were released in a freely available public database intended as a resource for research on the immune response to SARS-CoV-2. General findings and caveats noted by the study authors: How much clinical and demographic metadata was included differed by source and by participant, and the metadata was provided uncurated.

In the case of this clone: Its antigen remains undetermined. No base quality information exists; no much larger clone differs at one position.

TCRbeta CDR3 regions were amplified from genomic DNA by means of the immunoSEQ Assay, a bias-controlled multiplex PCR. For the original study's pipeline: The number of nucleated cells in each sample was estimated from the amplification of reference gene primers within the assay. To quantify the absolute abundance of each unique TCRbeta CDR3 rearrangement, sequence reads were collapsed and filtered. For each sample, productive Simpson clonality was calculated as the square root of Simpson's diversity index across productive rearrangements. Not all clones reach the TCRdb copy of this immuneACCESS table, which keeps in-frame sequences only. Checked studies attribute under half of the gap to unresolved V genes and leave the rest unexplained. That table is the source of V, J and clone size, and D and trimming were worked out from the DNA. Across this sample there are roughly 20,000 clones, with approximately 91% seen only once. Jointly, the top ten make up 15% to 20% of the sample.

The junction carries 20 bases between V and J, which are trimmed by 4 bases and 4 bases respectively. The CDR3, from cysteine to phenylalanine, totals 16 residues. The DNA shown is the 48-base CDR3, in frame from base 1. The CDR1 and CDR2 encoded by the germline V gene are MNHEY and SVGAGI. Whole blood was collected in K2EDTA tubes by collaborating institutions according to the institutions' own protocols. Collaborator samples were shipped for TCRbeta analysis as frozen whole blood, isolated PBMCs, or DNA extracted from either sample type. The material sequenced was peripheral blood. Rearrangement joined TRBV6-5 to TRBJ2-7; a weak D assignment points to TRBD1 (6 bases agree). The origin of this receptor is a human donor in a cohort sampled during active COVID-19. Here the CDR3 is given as CASSSPLSGTSYEQYF. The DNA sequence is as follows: TGTGCCAGCAGTTCCCCCCTTTCCGGGACATCGTACGAGCAGTACTTC.